Listed here are 11 T cell receptor beta chains from one sample, sequenced in a study of shared clonotypes between healthy human individuals. Produced via immunoSEQ multiplex PCR; TCRdb's table is partial and in-frame only. The sample has under 1,100,000 clones, approximately 70% seen once. Sequencing was done on a sample of memory CD4+ T cells sorted from blood. Noted subset: CD45RA-negative fraction. These receptors all come from a young man in good health.

V usage is TRBV6-1 and J usage is TRBJ2-7; 8 bases fit TRBD1. The germline CDR1 and CDR2 sequences are MNHNS and SASEGT. After removal of 3 bases from V and 4 bases from J, the junction contained 17 bases not matched to a gene. CDR3 length equals 18 residues. CDR3 sequence reads: CASSDPPHPARGRYEQYF. The CDR3, as DNA: TGTGCCAGCAGTGACCCACCCCACCCCGCCAGGGGGCGTTACGAGCAGTACTTC.

V is TRBV7-3 and J is TRBJ2-3; 8 bases map to TRBD2. The germline V gene has CDR1 SGHTA and CDR2 FQGTGA. The CDR3 runs 17 residues. J gave up 1 base and V 4 bases, and 10 bases lay outside the gene matches. CDR3 nucleotides: TGTGCCAGCAGCTCCCGCGCCGCCGGGGGGGGCACAGATACGCAGTATTTT. It is translated as CASSSRAAGGGTDTQYF.

V usage is TRBV28 and J usage is TRBJ1-5; possibly TRBD1 for D (6 bases). CDR1 and CDR2 (germline): MDHEN, SYDVKM. CDR3 length: 15 residues. Trimming pared 5 bases from V and 7 bases from J, leaving 18 bases between. The CDR3 here is CASSPRGPRGQPQHF. CDR3 nucleotides: TGTGCCAGCAGTCCCAGGGGACCACGGGGACAGCCCCAGCATTTT.

This clone was seen a few times. This chain connects TRBV7-2 to TRBJ1-6; D is ambiguous. V dropped 6 bases and J dropped 9 bases, with 12 bases sitting between them. Germline CDR1 and CDR2: SGHTA and FQGNSA. The CDR3 runs to 13 residues. The CDR3 sequence: CASRLNSGSPLHF. For the CDR3, the DNA is TGTGCCAGCAGGTTAAATAGCGGTTCACCCCTCCACTTT.

CDR3 sequence reads: CASSQRTGGYSEQYF. The CDR3 nucleotides read TGCGCCAGCAGCCAGCGGACAGGGGGATATTCCGAGCAGTACTTC. The chain is built from TRBV4-3 and TRBJ2-7; 10 bases are shared with TRBD1. Germline V gene lookup returns CDR1 LGHNA and CDR2 YSLEER. CDR3 length: 15 residues. The V gene end was trimmed by 3 bases and the J gene end by 6 bases; junction bases not matched to a gene: 8.

Notes on this clone: Within the sample, other DNA sequences also encode this same CDR3. The CDR3 region is CASSLEGQSQETQYF. Here the CDR3 DNA reads TGCGCCAGCAGCTTGGAAGGACAGAGCCAGGAGACCCAGTACTTC. The V gene is TRBV5-1, the J gene TRBJ2-5, with D perhaps TRBD1 (6 bases). CDR1 and CDR2 from the germline V gene are SGHRS and YFSETQ. V gave up 0 bases and J gave up 5 bases, with 14 bases separating them. The CDR3 length is 15 residues.

CDR3 amino acids: CASSLDRAETQYF. Here the CDR3 DNA reads TGCGCCAGCAGCTTGGATAGGGCAGAGACCCAGTACTTC. The chain combines TRBV5-1 with TRBJ2-5; no clear D gene. CDR1 and CDR2 (germline): SGHRS, YFSETQ. V was clipped by 0 bases and J by 4 bases, with 7 bases between them. The CDR3 has 13 amino acids. The full variable domain, its missing parts supplied by reference TRBV5-1 and TRBJ2-5, is KAGVTQTPRYLIKTRGQQVTLSCSPISGHRSVSWYQQTPGQGLQFLFEYFSETQRNKGNFPGRFSGRQFSNSRSEMNVSTLELGDSALYLCASSLDRAETQYFGPGTRLLVL.

The chain uses TRBV28 and TRBJ1-1; no reliable D call. Germline V CDR1 and CDR2: MDHEN, SYDVKM. This CDR3 has 13 residues. V lost 6 bases to trimming and J lost 6 bases, with 14 bases between them. The CDR3 region has the DNA TGTGCCAGCAGAGGCGGAGGGAGGGCTGAAGCTTTCTTT. This codes for CASRGGGRAEAFF.

The chain carries TRBV19 and TRBJ2-7; D not resolved. CDR1 LNHDA and CDR2 SQIVND come from the germline V gene (reference sequence). The CDR3 is 13 amino acids. V gave up 3 bases and J gave up 4 bases, with 10 bases separating them. The CDR3 loop is CASSMTGSYEQYF. The CDR3 DNA follows: TGTGCCAGTAGTATGACGGGTAGTTACGAGCAGTACTTC.

The V call is TRBV28, the J call TRBJ1-4, with D possibly TRBD1 on 6 matching bases. Germline values: CDR1 MDHEN, CDR2 SYDVKM. CDR3 size: 15 residues. The V and J ends lost 3 bases and 5 bases respectively, with 13 bases between them. The CDR3, as DNA: TGTGCCAGCAGTTTTCACCGGGGGCTGAATGAAAAACTGTTTTTT. Translation: CASSFHRGLNEKLFF.

This clone was detected many times. This chain uses TRBV4-1 with TRBJ1-2, with TRBD1 matching over 8 bases. Germline values: CDR1 MGHRA, CDR2 YSYEKL. V was clipped by 0 bases and J by 5 bases; unmatched bases: 5. This CDR3 is built from 15 residues. This CDR3 reads CASSQDTQGAYGYTF. CDR3 nucleotides: TGCGCCAGCAGCCAAGATACTCAGGGGGCGTATGGCTACACCTTC.